This is a list of T cell receptor beta chains from one sample in a study of early T cells in non-severe SARS-CoV-2 infection. A single record per CDR3 protein comes from TCRdb applying MiXCR to the 5' RACE reads. The table has about 63,000 distinct CDR3 sequences, under 15% seen once; the top ten hold approximately 4.7%. What was sequenced was whole blood. The source is an adult who was a healthcare worker with PCR-confirmed SARS-CoV-2 infection or an uninfected control (not recorded which). Each CDR3 is given without its conserved first and last residue. D genes are given only for firm matches. For some rows the clone size is stated as once, few or many, or as a class when expanded; others skip it.

clone size	V gene	D gene	J gene	CDR3 protein
many	TRBV7-8	-	TRBJ2-5	ASSLVSGVLEQETQY
many	TRBV2	-	TRBJ2-7	ASSDRQRYEQY
-	TRBV15	TRBD1	TRBJ2-2	ATRREPQLSDRANTGELF
many	TRBV7-9	-	TRBJ2-5	ASSPSSRGNQETQY
few	TRBV7-2	-	TRBJ2-7	ASSPLLGEQY
-	TRBV6-6	TRBD1	TRBJ1-1	ASTLTGGETEAF
-	TRBV10-3	-	TRBJ1-4	AISEIFGGINEKLF
-	TRBV6-5	-	TRBJ2-3	ASKDVDTQY
few	TRBV5-4	-	TRBJ2-2	ASSLFGANTGELF
medium-sized	TRBV6-6	TRBD1	TRBJ1-4	ASRPRTGDGEKLF
many	TRBV3-1	-	TRBJ1-1	ASVGQGYTEAF
-	TRBV7-9	-	TRBJ2-5	ASSLSRGKETQY
-	TRBV29-1	-	TRBJ1-1	SVEDPWENTEAF
many	TRBV6-5	-	TRBJ1-1	ASSYSQGEAF
-	TRBV12-3/TRBV12-4	-	TRBJ2-2	ASSLARELF
many	TRBV5-1	-	TRBJ1-1	ASSFLWQGRRDTEAF
few	TRBV11-1	-	TRBJ1-1	ASSLIGGTEAF
many	TRBV25-1	-	TRBJ1-1	ASRAGTEAF
few	TRBV20-1	TRBD1	TRBJ2-2	SAGTVGTGELF
few	TRBV4-3	-	TRBJ2-3	ASSQDLGIDTQY
many	TRBV27	-	TRBJ2-5	ASRPGLGQETQY
-	TRBV6-5	-	TRBJ1-5	ASSPRGQPQH
many	TRBV24-1	TRBD2	TRBJ2-5	ATSKAGGGETQY
many	TRBV29-1	-	TRBJ1-2	SVDVPGYT
few	TRBV7-2	-	TRBJ2-7	ASSLDARISYEQY
many	TRBV27	-	TRBJ2-1	ASTPRDASSYNEQF
many	TRBV6-1	-	TRBJ1-5	ASSEATSGLVRLGNQPQH
many	TRBV6-6	TRBD1	TRBJ2-5	ASLEAGQVKETQY
few	TRBV3-1	TRBD2	TRBJ2-1	ASSSTSGGNEQF
few	TRBV29-1	-	TRBJ2-2	SVDRKNTGELF
few	TRBV9	TRBD1	TRBJ2-7	ASSVGTGTGEDEQY
many	TRBV25-1	-	TRBJ2-2	ASSAGQNTGELF
-	TRBV3-1	TRBD1	TRBJ1-2	ASSQGGQTIYGYT
-	TRBV9	-	TRBJ2-4	ASSPTPDLAKNIQY
few	TRBV14	TRBD2	TRBJ2-1	ASSQRLAASSYNEQF
many	TRBV21-1	-	TRBJ2-7	ASSKGGHRYEQY
many	TRBV11-3	-	TRBJ2-5	ASSKGGDQETQY
few	TRBV6-5	-	TRBJ2-3	ASSYSGRRSTDTQY
few	TRBV29-1	TRBD1	TRBJ2-7	SAEGQGIYEQY
-	TRBV5-1	-	TRBJ2-7	ASSLVTEYEQY
-	TRBV6-1	-	TRBJ1-6	ASINRDNSPLH
many	TRBV5-4	-	TRBJ2-5	ASSLGPPLGAQETQY
many	TRBV20-1	-	TRBJ1-6	SARVSGSPLH
few	TRBV3-1	-	TRBJ1-6	ASSQDVGRGGSYNSPLH
many	TRBV7-8	-	TRBJ1-3	ASSPYRDRGSGNTIY
-	TRBV4-1	-	TRBJ1-3	ASSQDSRSSGNTIY
-	TRBV18	-	TRBJ1-1	ASSLRGTGGLNTEAF